This T cell receptor (beta chain) comes out of a study of T cell responses to AZD1222 COVID-19 vaccine (dated by TCRdb to the early 2020s). Study-wide context: AZD1222 recipients with second doses at about 4 weeks or about 12 weeks were pooled, because spike-specific TCR depth and breadth did not differ between schedules. TCR sequencing covered approximately 230 trial participants: approximately 200 given two doses of AZD1222 and about 26 given two doses of MenACWY control vaccine. Trial participants were enrolled into age subgroups of 18-55, 56-69 and 70-plus years, which contained about 150, 27 and 61 TCR-sequenced participants, respectively. Beyond this particular receptor, the publication reports: In the small 56-69-year group, the increase in depth fell short of significance, most likely because of low power. Because no day 14 peak-response samples were available, the repertoires could be characterized only after the peak T cell response. The whole spike protein was spanned by vaccine-associated CD4 TCRs, and dominant responses were seen in regions 160-218 and 743-854. Participants were mostly white British, with more females than males. The authors suggested clonal diversity may have been underestimated. Epitopes outside the regions mutated in the B.1.351 and B.1.1.7 variants were reportedly recognized by nearly half of the unique spike-specific TCRs. Spike-specific TCR breadth and depth rose significantly after two AZD1222 doses compared with day 0 and with MenACWY recipients. Conclusions about previously exposed vaccinees were limited because only five to seven AZD1222 recipients were SARS-CoV-2 seropositive at baseline.

Points on this clone: There is no known antigen for this receptor. No much larger clone exists at a distance of one base, and base qualities are not known.

According to the study, the label for this sample's time point signals: baseline before first vaccination. The vaccinee samples were drawn from two UK trials, COV001 and COV002, one of which was a single-blind randomized controlled phase 2/3 trial testing AZD1222 (ChAdOx1 nCoV-19) in healthy adults. For TCRbeta chain sequencing, PBMC samples from trial participants were taken at day 0 and at day 28 after the second dose. The CDR3 regions of human TCRbeta chains were analyzed by immunosequencing. On the authors' methods: TCRs in the repertoires were matched against a reference library of SARS-CoV-2-specific TCRs that had been generated with the MIRA antigen-specificity platform. Breadth was defined as the fraction of unique TCRs that were SARS-CoV-2-associated. Depth was defined as the fraction of total T cells that were SARS-CoV-2-associated. Using the MIRA data, each spike-specific TCR was mapped to the spike region that the TCR reacts to and placed in a CD4 or CD8 class. Log10-transformed breadth and depth values were compared by one-way ANOVA with Sidak's multiple comparisons tests. As stored in TCRdb, this immuneACCESS dataset retains in-frame rearrangements with V and J assigned. A fraction of the clones does not appear; measured against another copy, unresolved V genes explain less than half of the discrepancy, and the remainder lacks a known reason. That table furnishes V, J and clone size, whereas the DNA furnished D and trimming. A total of roughly 120,000 clones appear in this sample, 87% of them only once. The ten biggest clones cover around 3.2% of the sample.

Sample: peripheral blood, taken on day 0 of AZD1222 vaccination. This clonotype was obtained from an adult in good health.

The nucleotide sequence reads as follows: TGTGCCAGCAGCGTCAGGTATACGAACACTGAAGCTTTCTTT. It translates to CASSVRYTNTEAFF. The rearranged chain carries TRBV9 and TRBJ1-1, with no confidently assigned D gene. V is clipped by 2 bases and J by 1 base, and the sequence between their germline boundaries is 9 bases long. Including the terminal cysteine and phenylalanine, the CDR3 comprises 14 residues. The entry retains the CDR3 DNA only, 42 bases that are in frame from base 1. The CDR1 and CDR2 encoded by the germline V gene are SGDLS and YYNGEE.